This T cell receptor beta chain was documented in a study of CD8 T cells in Susac syndrome. Whole-study context: Patients with Susac syndrome were therapy-naive, treated with corticosteroids, or treated with intravenous immunoglobulin alone when blood was collected.

A quantity of about 0.5 to 1 ug RNA underwent reverse transcription using random hexamers. Each CDR3 protein is one row after TCRdb ran MiXCR on the immunoSEQ multiplex PCR reads. The sample contains 150,000 or so distinct CDR3 sequences, 95% of which appear only once. In its sample, this clonotype was seen once. The receptor's source is a human donor with Susac syndrome. The source material was CD4+ T cells from PBMCs.

The CDR3 sequence is CASSHQLGPNTEAFF. CDR3 sequence (DNA): TGTGCCAGCAGTCACCAATTAGGACCGAACACTGAAGCTTTCTTT. The chain combines TRBV25-1 with TRBJ1-1; D is unclear. Germline V gives CDR1 MGHDK, CDR2 SYGVNS. CDR3 length: 15 amino acids. Trimming removed 5 bases from V and 1 base from J, with 14 bases in between.